This TCR beta chain was observed in a study of vaccination effects on CD4 cells after COVID-19. Subsequent to a culture period of less than twelve days, CD4+ T cells were isolated. Repertoires were generated with immunoSEQ multiplex PCR, while TCRdb's copy carries only in-frame clones and drops some. Among 70,000 to 85,000 clones listed, approximately 71% were seen once. The CDR3 loop spans 17 amino acids. Germline CDR1 is SGDLS and CDR2 is YYNGEE. V trimming: 4 bases; J trimming: 2 bases; junction bases outside the gene matches: 5. Findings of the study overall: Infection-derived and vaccine-derived clones contracted markedly late after vaccination.

This clone was picked up one time. The antigen remains unidentified. The sequence was obtained from a human donor who received a COVID-19 vaccine. Specimen: CD4+ T cells from PBMCs cultured without peptide, collected before COVID-19 vaccination. This sequence joins TRBV9 and TRBJ2-2; 13 bases fit TRBD2. CDR3 coding DNA: TGTGCCAGCAGCCTTGGACTAGCGGGGGCTAACACCGGGGAGCTGTTTTTT. Protein sequence: CASSLGLAGANTGELFF.